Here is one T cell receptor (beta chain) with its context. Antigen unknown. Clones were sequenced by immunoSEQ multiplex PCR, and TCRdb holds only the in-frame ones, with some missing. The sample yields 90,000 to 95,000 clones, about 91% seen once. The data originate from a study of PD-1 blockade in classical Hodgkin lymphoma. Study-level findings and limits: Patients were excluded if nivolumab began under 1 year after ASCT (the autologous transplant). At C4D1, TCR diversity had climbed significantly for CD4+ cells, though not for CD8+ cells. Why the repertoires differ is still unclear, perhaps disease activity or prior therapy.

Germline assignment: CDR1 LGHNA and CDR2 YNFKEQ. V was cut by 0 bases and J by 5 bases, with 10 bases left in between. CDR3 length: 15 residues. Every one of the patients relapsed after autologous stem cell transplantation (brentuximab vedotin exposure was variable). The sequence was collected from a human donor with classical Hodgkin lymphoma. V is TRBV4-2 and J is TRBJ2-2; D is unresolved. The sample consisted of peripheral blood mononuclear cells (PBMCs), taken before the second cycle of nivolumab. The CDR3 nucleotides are TGTGCCAGCAGCCAAGATCAAAGGTCAACCGGGGAGCTGTTTTTT. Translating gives CASSQDQRSTGELFF.